What follows are 30 T cell receptor beta chains derived from one specimen sequenced in a study of blood T cell repertoires in COVID-19. Sequencing was performed with immunoSEQ multiplex PCR; in TCRdb, only in-frame clones are kept and a portion is missing. The sample has about 290,000 clones; roughly 86% are singletons. Material for sequencing was peripheral blood. These TCRs come from a woman aged 25 to 39 with COVID-19, enrolled during active disease.

The rearrangement links TRBV7-6 to TRBJ2-7, with 9 bases that match TRBD2. This CDR3 comprises 17 residues. V shed 1 base, J shed 4 bases, and the junction held 11 bases outside the gene matches. CDR1 is SGHVS, CDR2 FNYEAQ, per germline. CDR3 bases: TGTGCCAGCAGCTTAGAGGTACCAGCGGGGGGATTTTACGAGCAGTACTTC. Translation gives CASSLEVPAGGFYEQYF.

V is TRBV29-1 and J is TRBJ1-2; a possible D gene is TRBD1 (5 bases). Germline loops: CDR1 SQVTM, CDR2 ANQGSEA. There are 12 residues in the CDR3. V was clipped by 6 bases and J by 8 bases, with 16 bases between them. As DNA, the CDR3 is TGCAGCGTGGGGCAGGAGGGTCGCGGCTACACCTTC. Translated, it gives CSVGQEGRGYTF.

In this sample, this clone turned up a few times. The chain recombines TRBV6-1 with TRBJ1-5, with 8 bases fitting TRBD1. With 3 bases clipped from V and 4 bases from J, the junction kept 14 bases outside the gene matches. Germline V CDR1 and CDR2: MNHNS, SASEGT. The CDR3 is 18 residues long. The CDR3 region has the DNA TGTGCCAGCAGTGATTTTGGACAGGGCCTAGCAGGTAATCAGCCCCAGCATTTT. It codes for CASSDFGQGLAGNQPQHF.

In this sample, this clone turned up a few times. The V call is TRBV19, the J call TRBJ1-1; TRBD1 aligns across 8 bases. J was trimmed by 1 base and V by 6 bases; bases with no gene match: 10. Per the germline V gene, CDR1 is LNHDA and CDR2 is SQIVND (reference sequence). CDR3 length: 16 amino acids. CDR3 nucleotide sequence: TGTGCCAGTAGAACAATGAGACAGGGGTCGAACACTGAAGCTTTCTTT. Its translation is CASRTMRQGSNTEAFF.

This clone appeared a single time. The rearrangement uses TRBV4-1 and TRBJ1-1; D is perhaps TRBD1 (5 bases). Deletions cut 1 base from V and 5 bases from J, with 11 bases between. The CDR3 sequence is 14 residues long. Per the germline V gene, CDR1 is MGHRA and CDR2 is YSYEKL. The CDR3 here is CASSQGWGRTEAFF. CDR3 sequence (DNA): TGCGCCAGCAGCCAAGGTTGGGGCAGAACTGAAGCTTTCTTT.

The V gene is TRBV2, the J gene TRBJ1-3; D not resolved. Germline V gene data show CDR1 as SNHLY and CDR2 as FYNNEI. V lost 6 bases and J lost 0, with 6 bases in between. The CDR3 consists of 13 residues. As DNA, the CDR3 is TGTGCCAGCAGAGCTAGCTCTGGAAACACCATATATTTT. Amino acid sequence: CASRASSGNTIYF.

V usage is TRBV29-1 and J usage is TRBJ2-5; no reliable D call. This CDR3 is 13 amino acids long. Deletions cut 2 bases from V and 0 bases from J, with 7 bases between. Germline CDR1 and CDR2: SQVTM and ANQGSEA. The CDR3 protein is CSVEKPDQETQYF. CDR3 DNA sequence: TGCAGCGTTGAAAAGCCGGACCAAGAGACCCAGTACTTC.

This clone was detected only a few times. The chain has TRBV4-1 and TRBJ2-7; TRBD1 matches at 8 bases. With V trimmed by 4 bases and J by 2 bases, 4 bases remained unmatched. The germline CDR1 and CDR2 sequences are MGHRA and YSYEKL. The CDR3 covers 14 residues. CDR3 region: CASSLQQGAYEQYF. The CDR3 DNA is TGCGCCAGCAGCCTACAACAGGGGGCCTACGAGCAGTACTTC.

The V call is TRBV29-1, the J call TRBJ2-1; TRBD2 matches at 8 bases. The CDR3 contains 14 residues. The germline CDR1 and CDR2 sequences are SQVTM and ANQGSEA. V dropped 8 bases and J dropped 5; count of bases not matched to a gene: 11. For the CDR3, the DNA is TGCAGCCCCGGGGGAGCGGGGGACGACAATGAGCAGTTCTTC. Protein: CSPGGAGDDNEQFF.

This clone came up a few times. This chain joins TRBV19 and TRBJ1-2; perhaps TRBD1 as D (5 bases). The CDR3 extends over 15 amino acids. V lost 7 bases to trimming and J lost 8 bases, with 23 bases between them. CDR1 is LNHDA and CDR2 is SQIVND in the germline V gene (reference sequence). The CDR3 here is CASNQGIGRPGGYTF. The CDR3 DNA reads as TGTGCCAGTAATCAGGGTATCGGCCGACCGGGCGGCTACACCTTC.

The rearrangement links TRBV29-1 to TRBJ1-1, with D unresolved. Germline CDR1 SQVTM, CDR2 ANQGSEA. The CDR3 totals 13 residues. V shed 3 bases and J shed 5 bases, with 13 bases lying between them. The CDR3, as DNA: TGCAGCGTTGAGCCCCGGGAGGCGACTGAAGCTTTCTTT. Translated, it gives CSVEPREATEAFF.

This chain links TRBV27 with TRBJ1-1, with a weak D call TRBD1 (5 bases). Germline V gene lookup returns CDR1 MNHEY and CDR2 SMNVEV (reference sequence). This CDR3 region has 15 residues. V lost 10 bases, J lost 4 bases, and 22 bases lay in between. The CDR3 DNA follows: TGTGCCACCGCCACCACGGGGGTGATTGGCACTGAAGCTTTCTTT. Translating it yields CATATTGVIGTEAFF.

This chain connects TRBV28 to TRBJ2-7, with D possibly being TRBD1 (6 bases). The CDR3 runs to 15 residues. CDR1 and CDR2 from the germline V gene are MDHEN and SYDVKM. Trimming removed 4 bases from V and 7 bases from J, with 20 bases in between. Here the CDR3 DNA reads TGTGCCAGCAGTTCCACAGGGAAGAGGAGAAGAGAGCAGTACTTC. Translating gives CASSSTGKRRREQYF.

V usage is TRBV6-5 and J usage is TRBJ1-1; 11 nucleotides line up with TRBD1. Per the germline V gene, CDR1 is MNHEY and CDR2 is SVGAGI. This CDR3 has 15 amino acids. J was trimmed by 5 bases and V by 7 bases; bases with no gene match: 9. CDR3 protein: CASKKGDRGRTEAFF. The CDR3 nucleotides are TGTGCCAGCAAAAAAGGGGACAGGGGGAGAACTGAAGCTTTCTTT.

The genes are TRBV11-3 and TRBJ2-7; TRBD1 is a possible D gene (6 bases). Trimming took off 1 base at V and 2 bases at J, with 18 bases between the two ends. CDR1 is SGHNT, CDR2 YENEEA, per germline. This CDR3 has 17 amino acids. CDR3 DNA: TGTGCCAGCAGCTTAGTAAAAGGCAGGGGACCGACCTACGAGCAGTACTTC. This gives the protein CASSLVKGRGPTYEQYF.

V gene TRBV24-1 combines with J gene TRBJ2-3; D may be TRBD1 (6 bases). Germline values: CDR1 KGHDR, CDR2 SFDVKD. The CDR3 runs 15 residues. V was shortened by 3 bases and J by 2 bases, with 11 bases between the two germline ends. CDR3 nucleotides: TGTGCCACCAGTGATCCCCGGACAGACACAGATACGCAGTATTTT. Its protein is CATSDPRTDTDTQYF.

J is TRBJ2-1 and V is TRBV29-1; 9 bases match TRBD2. V lost 5 bases and J lost 4; bases outside the gene matches: 3. This CDR3 has 13 amino acids. In germline, CDR1 is SQVTM, CDR2 ANQGSEA. CDR3 in DNA: TGCAGCGTTACTAGCGGGTTTTACAATGAGCAGTTCTTC. Translating gives CSVTSGFYNEQFF.

This sequence joins TRBV2 and TRBJ1-2; perhaps TRBD1 as D (6 bases). Germline-derived CDR1 and CDR2 are SNHLY and FYNNEI. V dropped 6 bases and J dropped 10 bases, with 15 bases sitting between them. The CDR3 is 12 amino acids. As DNA, the CDR3 is TGTGCCAGCAGAACCTCGCCAGGGGACTACACCTTC. Translating gives CASRTSPGDYTF.

This clone has a handful of counts. The V and J genes are TRBV2 and TRBJ1-2; 8 bases align to TRBD1. The CDR3 has 15 residues. Germline CDR1 reads SNHLY; CDR2 reads FYNNEI. Trimming removed 1 base from V and 4 bases from J; junction bases left unmatched: 5. This chain's CDR3 is CASSEGDRRSYGYTF. The CDR3 region has the DNA TGTGCCAGCAGTGAAGGGGACAGGAGGTCCTATGGCTACACCTTC. The variable domain in full, with the rest retrieved from reference TRBV2 and TRBJ1-2, is EPEVTQTPSHQVTQMGQEVILRCVPISNHLYFYWYRQILGQKVEFLVSFYNNEISEKSEIFDDQFSVERPDGSNFTLKIRSTKLEDSAMYFCASSEGDRRSYGYTFGSGTRLTVV.

This clone was counted once. The chain carries TRBV5-1 and TRBJ2-5; maybe TRBD1 (6 bases). The tail of the sequence fits TRBJ2-7 better, so the J call may be wrong. Per germline, CDR1 SGHRS and CDR2 YFSETQ. This CDR3 region has 17 residues. The CDR3 protein is CASSLECEQGKSYEQYF. DNA of the CDR3: TGCGCCAGCAGCTTGGAGTGCGAACAGGGTAAGTCCTACGAGCAGTACTTC.

CDR3 nucleotide sequence: TGTGCCAGCCGCTCCGGGGTCTTAATTGGACCCCTCCACTTT. Amino acids: CASRSGVLIGPLHF. The chain joins TRBV6-5 to TRBJ1-6, with D unclear. Germline lookup yields CDR1 MNHEY and CDR2 SVGAGI. Trimming took off 8 bases at V and 12 bases at J, with 20 bases between the two ends. The CDR3 sequence is 14 residues long.

The chain employs TRBV19 and TRBJ1-5; 7 nucleotides align to TRBD1. CDR3 length: 15 amino acids. With 10 bases clipped from V and 0 bases from J, the junction kept 9 bases outside the gene matches. Germline V gene data show CDR1 as LNHDA and CDR2 as SQIVND (reference sequence). The CDR3 coding sequence is TGTGCCACCAGACAGGGCGGATATAGCAATCAGCCCCAGCATTTT. It translates to CATRQGGYSNQPQHF.

V usage is TRBV2 and J usage is TRBJ2-2; 7 bases map to TRBD1. J lost 6 bases, V lost 6 bases, and 10 bases had no gene match. The CDR3 consists of 15 residues. The germline V gene has CDR1 SNHLY and CDR2 FYNNEI. In DNA form, the CDR3 reads TGTGCCAGCAGCGGTGACAGGGTAGGGGCCGGGGAGCTGTTTTTT. As protein: CASSGDRVGAGELFF. The full variable domain, completed using reference TRBV2 and TRBJ2-2, is EPEVTQTPSHQVTQMGQEVILRCVPISNHLYFYWYRQILGQKVEFLVSFYNNEISEKSEIFDDQFSVERPDGSNFTLKIRSTKLEDSAMYFCASSGDRVGAGELFFGEGSRLTVL.

V is TRBV3-1 (or the pseudogene TRBV3-2) and J is TRBJ2-3; 8 positions agree with TRBD2. The CDR3 totals 15 residues. The V and J ends lost 1 base and 6 bases, in that order; junction bases with no gene match: 6. Germline assignment: CDR1 LGHDT and CDR2 YNNKEL (reference sequence). CDR3 coding DNA: TGTGCCAGCAGCCAAGCCGGAGCGGGGGTCGATACGCAGTATTTT. Its translation: CASSQAGAGVDTQYF.

This chain joins TRBV10-3 and TRBJ2-3; TRBD2 matches 14 bases. The V gene's germline CDR1 is ENHRY and CDR2 SYGVKD. J was trimmed by 1 base and V by 4 bases; bases with no gene match: 4. This CDR3 comprises 17 residues. CDR3 in amino acids: CAISGPGLAGGTDTQYF. The CDR3 coding sequence is TGTGCCATCAGTGGCCCGGGACTAGCGGGGGGCACAGATACGCAGTATTTT.

The V call is TRBV28, the J call TRBJ1-2; D is perhaps TRBD1 (6 bases). Trimming left V 2 bases short and J 7 bases short, with 23 bases between. Germline CDR1 MDHEN, CDR2 SYDVKM. The CDR3 extends over 17 amino acids. The CDR3 region is CASSLLRRGGTVRGYTF. DNA for the CDR3: TGTGCCAGCAGTTTACTCCGGAGGGGGGGTACGGTTCGTGGCTACACCTTC.

The gene calls are TRBV29-1 and TRBJ1-4; D call uncertain. This CDR3 has 14 amino acids. V was shortened by 4 bases and J by 8 bases, with 17 bases between the two germline ends. CDR1 is SQVTM and CDR2 is ANQGSEA in the germline V gene. The CDR3 nucleotides read TGCAGCGTTGTTCTCGCCGGGGTGGGGGAAAAACTGTTTTTT. Protein product: CSVVLAGVGEKLFF.

This chain links TRBV24-1 with TRBJ1-2; 7 bases map to TRBD1. CDR3 length: 15 amino acids. The germline gives CDR1 KGHDR, CDR2 SFDVKD. Germline trimming cut 5 bases from V and 5 bases from J; bases unmatched to any gene: 10. CDR3 amino acids: CATSGDSMGPYGYTF. CDR3 sequence (DNA): TGTGCCACCAGTGGGGACAGCATGGGGCCTTATGGCTACACCTTC.

The V gene is TRBV10-2, the J gene TRBJ2-1; 8 nucleotides align to TRBD2. Germline V gene sequence: CDR1 WSHSY, CDR2 SAAADI. The CDR3 extends over 14 amino acids. The ends lost 2 bases at V and 13 bases at J; junction bases unmatched: 10. The CDR3 is CASSESGGGIGQFF. Here the CDR3 DNA reads TGCGCCAGCAGTGAGAGCGGGGGAGGCATAGGTCAGTTCTTC.

The CDR3 DNA reads as TGTGCCACCAGCAGAGATGAAGGCTCGGGAATACAGCATTTT. Encoded protein: CATSRDEGSGIQHF. The V and J genes are TRBV15 and TRBJ1-5; D call uncertain. CDR1 LNHNV and CDR2 YYDKDF come from the germline V gene (reference sequence). The CDR3 sequence is 14 residues long. With 0 bases removed from V and 13 bases from J, the gap between germline ends came to 16 bases.